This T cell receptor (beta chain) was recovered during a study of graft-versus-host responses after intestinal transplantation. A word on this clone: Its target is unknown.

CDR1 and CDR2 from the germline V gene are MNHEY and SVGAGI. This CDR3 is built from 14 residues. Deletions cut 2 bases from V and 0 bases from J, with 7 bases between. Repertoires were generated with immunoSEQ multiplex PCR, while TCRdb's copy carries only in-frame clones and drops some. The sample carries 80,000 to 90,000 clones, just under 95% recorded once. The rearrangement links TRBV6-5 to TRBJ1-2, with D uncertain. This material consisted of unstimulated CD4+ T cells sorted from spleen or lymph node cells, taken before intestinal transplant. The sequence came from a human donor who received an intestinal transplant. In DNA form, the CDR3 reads TGTGCCAGCAGTTACCTTTGGGCTAACTATGGCTACACCTTC. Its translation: CASSYLWANYGYTF.